This TCR beta chain was obtained from a study of cytomegalovirus exposure and HLA in healthy donors. A word on this clone: As yet, its antigen is unknown.

With 60 Vbeta and 13 Jbeta primers, the PCR was carried out. Only in-frame clones appear in the TCRdb table, and some are missing; sequencing was by immunoSEQ multiplex PCR. The sample includes 100,000 to 150,000 clones, less than 85% seen only once; the top ten take 1%. General observations from the study: Previously analyzed data showed that most TCR beta V segments were productive at a frequency of about 90% or about 30%.

V gave up 5 bases and J gave up 10 bases, with 11 bases separating them. This CDR3 spans 11 amino acids. Germline CDR1 is MNHEY and CDR2 is SVGAGI. The material sequenced was PBMCs. The TCR originated in a man in his forties in good health and CMV-seronegative. The chain joins TRBV6-5 to TRBJ1-2; TRBD1 might be the D (5 bases). The CDR3 sequence: CASSPGGIYTF. CDR3 nucleotides: TGTGCCAGCAGTCCCGGGGGGATCTACACCTTC.